The 21 T cell receptor beta chains below come from one sample, sequenced in a study of Graves' ophthalmopathy and Graves' hyperthyroidism. RNA transcripts were the source from which TCR beta CDR3 regions were amplified. First-round RT-PCR used HTBI primers; second-round multiplex PCR followed. TCRdb reanalysed the multiplex PCR reads using MiXCR and keeps one entry per CDR3 protein. The table shows about 240,000 distinct CDR3 sequences, with around 42% occurring only once. The sequencing sample was made of peripheral blood. These receptors were collected from an adult man with Graves' ophthalmopathy.

J is TRBJ1-5 and V is TRBV12-3 or TRBV12-4; TRBD1 matches at 10 bases. V trimming: 5 bases; J trimming: 4 bases; junction bases outside the gene matches: 8. The CDR3 is made up of 16 amino acids. CDR3 protein: CASSRQGAVWNQPQHF. The CDR3 bases are TGTGCCAGCAGTAGACAGGGGGCTGTGTGGAATCAGCCCCAGCATTTT.

This chain uses TRBV10-3 with TRBJ1-5; D ambiguous. V gave up 7 bases and J gave up 0 bases, with 16 bases separating them. Germline CDR1 is ENHRY and CDR2 is SYGVKD. The CDR3 covers 16 residues. Written as DNA, the CDR3 is TGTGCCATCACTACGGGCCACTTCCATAGCAATCAGCCCCAGCATTTT. It yields the protein CAITTGHFHSNQPQHF.

The chain employs TRBV19 and TRBJ2-7, with 7 bases fitting TRBD2. Germline CDR1 is LNHDA and CDR2 is SQIVND (reference sequence). There are 15 residues in the CDR3. The J segment lost 2 bases and the V segment lost 6 bases, leaving 10 bases of the junction unmatched. This chain's CDR3 is CASRLGAGSAYEQYF. Here the CDR3 DNA reads TGTGCCAGTAGACTCGGAGCGGGGAGCGCCTACGAGCAGTACTTC.

This clonotype appeared a few times. The chain uses TRBV5-1 and TRBJ1-2; the match to TRBD1 covers 7 bases. The CDR3 covers 16 residues. V was pared by 4 bases and J by 4 bases, with 13 bases of the junction left unmatched. Germline CDR1 and CDR2: SGHRS and YFSETQ. In DNA, the CDR3 is TGCGCCAGCAGCCCCGCGCCTCTACAGGGGCCCTATGGCTACACCTTC. This gives the protein CASSPAPLQGPYGYTF.

The chain is built from TRBV24-1 and TRBJ2-5, with D possibly matching TRBD1 (5 bases). Germline V gene sequence: CDR1 KGHDR, CDR2 SFDVKD. This CDR3 is built from 15 residues. With 4 bases removed from V and 2 bases from J, the gap between germline ends came to 13 bases. CDR3 in DNA: TGTGCCACCAGTGACCCTACAGGATTACAAGAGACCCAGTACTTC. Translating gives CATSDPTGLQETQYF.

This rearrangement joins TRBV20-1 to TRBJ1-2, with TRBD1 matching 7 bases. The CDR3 is 14 residues long. The V segment lost 3 bases and the J segment 8 bases; nucleotides outside the gene matches: 12. Germline V gene sequence: CDR1 DFQATT, CDR2 SNEGSKA (reference sequence). For the CDR3, the DNA is TGCAGTGCTAGCCCCCCTGGACAGGTCGGCGGCTACACCTTC. Amino acid sequence: CSASPPGQVGGYTF.

Worth noting for this clonotype: A single base separates this from a much larger clone, so it may be a read error. The V and J genes are TRBV7-8 and TRBJ2-7, with 10 nucleotides matching TRBD1. Per the germline V gene, CDR1 is SGHVS and CDR2 is FQNEAQ. The CDR3 length is 15 residues. Germline trimming cut 8 bases from V and 1 base from J; bases unmatched to any gene: 8. The CDR3, as DNA: TGTGCCAGCGGCCCCCGGGACAGGGGTTCCTACGAGCAGTACTTC. Translated: CASGPRDRGSYEQYF.

This chain links TRBV6-5 with TRBJ1-5; a weak D match, TRBD1 (5 bases). Germline CDR1 is MNHEY and CDR2 is SVGAGI. V dropped 2 bases and J dropped 10 bases, with 9 bases sitting between them. CDR3 length: 12 residues. Here the CDR3 reads CASSYLQGPQHF. CDR3 nucleotide sequence: TGTGCCAGCAGTTACCTGCAGGGCCCCCAGCATTTT.

As DNA, the CDR3 is TGCAGCGTTGAAGGCCAGGGGGGCCAGCCCCAGCATTTT. Translated, it gives CSVEGQGGQPQHF. The gene calls are TRBV29-1 and TRBJ1-5; the match to TRBD1 covers 7 bases. J lost 7 bases, V lost 1 base, and 4 bases had no gene match. Germline V gene sequence: CDR1 SQVTM, CDR2 ANQGSEA. The CDR3 consists of 13 residues. The full variable domain, completed using reference TRBV29-1 and TRBJ1-5, is SAVISQKPSRDICQRGTSLTIQCQVDSQVTMMFWYRQQPGQSLTLIATANQGSEATYESGFVIDKFPISRPNLTFSTLTVSNMSPEDSSIYLCSVEGQGGQPQHFGDGTRLSIL.

Here the CDR3 reads CASRASDRGNSPLHF. CDR3 DNA: TGTGCCAGCAGAGCATCCGACAGGGGTAATTCACCCCTCCACTTT. The gene calls are TRBV25-1 and TRBJ1-6; 8 nucleotides agree with TRBD1. Unmatched junction bases numbered 7, after V lost 6 bases and J lost 6 bases. Germline V CDR1 and CDR2: MGHDK, SYGVNS. This CDR3 is 15 amino acids long.

The chain is built from TRBV20-1 and TRBJ2-7, with TRBD2 matching 7 bases. V was clipped by 0 bases and J by 0 bases; unmatched bases: 5. Germline CDR1 and CDR2: DFQATT and SNEGSKA (reference sequence). The CDR3 is made up of 15 amino acids. The CDR3 coding sequence is TGCAGTGCTAGAGATAGGAGCGGGGTCTCCTACGAGCAGTACTTC. Amino acids: CSARDRSGVSYEQYF.

The chain carries TRBV7-2 and TRBJ2-7; the D is unclear. The CDR3 contains 14 residues. Per the germline V gene, CDR1 is SGHTA and CDR2 is FQGNSA. The V end was cut by 9 bases, the J end by 0 bases, with 15 bases between. CDR3 residues: CASSRTTGSYEQYF. Here the CDR3 DNA reads TGTGCCAGTAGCCGTACAACCGGCTCCTACGAGCAGTACTTC.

The rearrangement links TRBV19 to TRBJ1-2; the D gene is possibly TRBD1 (6 bases). The CDR3 spans 14 residues. V lost 4 bases and J 8 bases, leaving 17 bases between the germline ends. Germline V gene sequence: CDR1 LNHDA, CDR2 SQIVND (reference sequence). The CDR3 protein is CASSTLQGIKGYTF. The CDR3 bases are TGTGCCAGTAGTACCCTACAGGGAATCAAGGGCTACACCTTC.

This clonotype was seen a handful of times. The chain joins TRBV10-3 to TRBJ2-2, with TRBD1 matching over 7 bases. CDR1 and CDR2 from the germline V gene are ENHRY and SYGVKD. V gave up 6 bases and J gave up 1 base; unmatched junction bases: 11. This CDR3 has 17 amino acids. For the CDR3, the DNA is TGTGCCATCAGAGCGACCGGGACAGCGAGGAACACCGGGGAGCTGTTTTTT. It encodes CAIRATGTARNTGELFF.

The genes are TRBV4-1 and TRBJ2-7, with 10 bases lining up with TRBD1. This CDR3 comprises 16 residues. The trim removed 0 bases at V and 3 bases at J, leaving 5 bases unmatched. Germline V lookup: CDR1 MGHRA, CDR2 YSYEKL. CDR3 amino acids: CASSQDRGTGDYEQYF. The CDR3 nucleotides read TGCGCCAGCAGCCAAGATAGGGGGACAGGGGACTACGAGCAGTACTTC.

The J gene is TRBJ2-5, the V gene TRBV12-3 or TRBV12-4; TRBD1 might be the D (6 bases). CDR3 length: 14 residues. The ends were cut back, 6 bases at V and 5 bases at J, with 16 bases in the middle. In DNA, the CDR3 is TGTGCCAGCAGCCAAAGTGGGGGCCAGGAGACCCAGTACTTC. Its translation is CASSQSGGQETQYF.

This clonotype was detected a few times. The junction does not match germline at one end; this may be a read error. The chain uses TRBV10-3 and TRBJ2-7; the match to TRBD2 covers 9 bases. The CDR3 length is 16 residues. Germline assignment: CDR1 ENHRY and CDR2 SYGVKD. The CDR3 loop reads CASSLLAGGIPYEQYF. The CDR3 DNA reads as TGTGCCAGCAGTTTATTGGCGGGAGGGATTCCCTACGAGCAGTACTTC.

This clonotype was recorded only once. The rearrangement links TRBV7-2 to TRBJ2-5; tentatively, D is TRBD1 (5 bases). The CDR3 totals 15 residues. The germline gives CDR1 SGHTA, CDR2 FQGNSA. With 6 bases removed from V and 2 bases from J, the gap between germline ends came to 16 bases. As DNA, the CDR3 is TGTGCCAGCAGGCTAAGGACACATGCGCAAGAGACCCAGTACTTC. This sequence encodes CASRLRTHAQETQYF.

This clonotype has a single count. The rearrangement joins TRBV2 to TRBJ1-1; TRBD1 agrees at 7 bases. The junction had 21 bases not matched to a gene; V was cut back by 5 bases and J by 12 bases. This CDR3 has 16 residues. Germline V CDR1 and CDR2: SNHLY, FYNNEI. The CDR3 DNA follows: TGTGCCAGCAGTCAGGACAGTTTGGACAGGACTTTCTCAACTTTCTTT. It codes for CASSQDSLDRTFSTFF. Full variable domain (remainder filled in from reference TRBV2 and TRBJ1-1): EPEVTQTPSHQVTQMGQEVILRCVPISNHLYFYWYRQILGQKVEFLVSFYNNEISEKSEIFDDQFSVERPDGSNFTLKIRSTKLEDSAMYFCASSQDSLDRTFSTFFGQGTRLTVV.

This chain uses TRBV7-6 with TRBJ1-3; TRBD1 matches at 8 bases. Germline loops: CDR1 SGHVS, CDR2 FNYEAQ. The CDR3 consists of 14 residues. Trimming removed 5 bases from V and 2 bases from J; junction bases left unmatched: 2. The CDR3 is CASSPQGAGNTIYF. For the CDR3, the DNA is TGTGCCAGCAGCCCACAGGGGGCTGGAAACACCATATATTTT. Drawing the rest from reference TRBV7-6 and TRBJ1-3, the complete variable domain is GAGVSQSPRYKVTKRGQDVALRCDPISGHVSLYWYRQALGQGPEFLTYFNYEAQQDKSGLPNDRFSAERPEGSISTLTIQRTEQRDSAMYRCASSPQGAGNTIYFGEGSWLTVV.

This clonotype came up a few times. This chain joins TRBV7-9 and TRBJ2-2; 7 bases are a match to TRBD1. The CDR3 consists of 16 residues. Germline values: CDR1 SEHNR, CDR2 FQNEAQ (reference sequence). V dropped 6 bases and J dropped 3; count of bases not matched to a gene: 10. CDR3 DNA sequence: TGTGCCAGCAGATACGACAGGGTTCGTGACACCGGGGAGCTGTTTTTT. It codes for CASRYDRVRDTGELFF.